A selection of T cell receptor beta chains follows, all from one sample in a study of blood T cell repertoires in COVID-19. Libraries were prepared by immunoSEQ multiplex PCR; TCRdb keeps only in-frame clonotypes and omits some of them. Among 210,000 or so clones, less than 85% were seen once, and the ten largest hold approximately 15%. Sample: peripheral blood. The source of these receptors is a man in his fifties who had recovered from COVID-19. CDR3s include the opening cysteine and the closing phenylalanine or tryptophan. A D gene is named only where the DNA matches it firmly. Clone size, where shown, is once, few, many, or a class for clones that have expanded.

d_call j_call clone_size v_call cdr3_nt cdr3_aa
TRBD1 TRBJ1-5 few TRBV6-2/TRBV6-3 TGTGCCAGCAGCATCGACAGGGCTAGCAATCAGCCCCAGCATTTT CASSIDRASNQPQHF
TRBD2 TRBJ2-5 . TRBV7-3 TGTGCCAGCAGCGCGGGACTAGCCCATGAGACCCAGTACTTC CASSAGLAHETQYF
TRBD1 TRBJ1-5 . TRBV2 TGTGCCAGCAGTGGGACAGGCCTCGGGCCCCAGCATTTT CASSGTGLGPQHF
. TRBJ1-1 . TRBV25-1 TGTGCCAGCAGAGGCGTCGGGGGGCACACTGAAGCTTTCTTT CASRGVGGHTEAFF
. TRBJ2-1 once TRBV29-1 TGCAGCGTTGGACAGCGGGCAGCTAGTGAGCAGTTCTTC CSVGQRAASEQFF
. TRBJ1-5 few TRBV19 TGTGCCAGTAGTATTACGAGGGCACCCCAGCATTTT CASSITRAPQHF
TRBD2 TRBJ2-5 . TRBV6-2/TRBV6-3 TGTGCCAGCAGTTACTCGACTAGCGGAAACCAAGAGACCCAGTACTTC CASSYSTSGNQETQYF
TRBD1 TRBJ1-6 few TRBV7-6 TGTGCCAGCAGCTTAGTCCCCCCGGGACAGGGTGATTCACCCCTCCACTTT CASSLVPPGQGDSPLHF
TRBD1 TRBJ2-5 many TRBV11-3 TGTGCCAGCAGCTCACAGGGGGAAGAGACCCAGTACTTC CASSSQGEETQYF
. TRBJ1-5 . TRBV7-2 TGTGCCAGCAGCGCGCTATCCCATCAGCCCCAGCATTTT CASSALSHQPQHF
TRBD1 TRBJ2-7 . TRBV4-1 TGCGCCAGCAGACGAGGGACAGGGGACGACGAGCAGTACTTC CASRRGTGDDEQYF
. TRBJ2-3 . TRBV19 TGTGCCAGTAGTATAGGAGTAGCGGCTCCCTCTATGGTTTTT CASSIGVAAPSMVF
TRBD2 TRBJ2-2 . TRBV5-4 TGTGCCAGCAGTCTAGCGGGAGGAGGCACCGGGGAGCTGTTTTTT CASSLAGGGTGELFF
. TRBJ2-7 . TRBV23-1 TGCGCCAGCAGTCACCCTAGCGAGCAAACCTACGAGCAGTACTTC CASSHPSEQTYEQYF
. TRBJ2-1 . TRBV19 TGTGCCAGTAGTGCGGTATCAACCGACAATGAGCAGTTCTTC CASSAVSTDNEQFF
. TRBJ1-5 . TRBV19 TGTGCCAGTAGTATGAGGGCCAATCAGCCCCAGCATTTT CASSMRANQPQHF
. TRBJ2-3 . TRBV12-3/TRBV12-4 TGTGCCAGCACTAACTTCGCAGATACGCAGTATTTT CASTNFADTQYF
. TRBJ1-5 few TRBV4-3 TGCGCCAGCAGCCAAGATTCGATTCCAGGTAATAGCAATCAGCCCCAGCATTTT CASSQDSIPGNSNQPQHF
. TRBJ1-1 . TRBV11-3 TGTGCCAGCAGCCGCCGGGGAGAAGGTCAGAACACTGAAGCTTTCTTT CASSRRGEGQNTEAFF
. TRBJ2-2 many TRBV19 TGTGCCAGTAGTATATACAGTGACACCGGGGAGCTGTTTTTT CASSIYSDTGELFF
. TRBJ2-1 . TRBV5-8 TGTGCCAGCAGCTTGGACAGGGACCCCTACAATGAGCAGTTCTTC CASSLDRDPYNEQFF
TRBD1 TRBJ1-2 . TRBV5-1 TGCGCCAGCGTACCCGGACAGGGTGGACTCTATGGCTACACCTTC CASVPGQGGLYGYTF
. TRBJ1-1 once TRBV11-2 TGTGCCACTTCCCGGGGTAGTGAAGCTTTCTTT CATSRGSEAFF
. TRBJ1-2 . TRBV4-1 TGCGCCAGCAGCCAACTGTTGGGGGGCTATGGCTACACCTTC CASSQLLGGYGYTF
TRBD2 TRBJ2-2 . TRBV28 TGTGCCAGCAGTTCGACTAGCGGAACGAACACCGGGGAGCTGTTTTTT CASSSTSGTNTGELFF
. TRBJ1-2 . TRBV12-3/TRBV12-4 TGTGCCAGCAGCTTTGGCCTTGGCTACACCTTC CASSFGLGYTF
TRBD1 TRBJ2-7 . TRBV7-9 TGTGCCAGCAGCTCACCCCGGACAGGCTCAAGCATCGGATACTACGAGCAGTACTTC CASSSPRTGSSIGYYEQYF
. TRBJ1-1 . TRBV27 TGTCCCCTCTTTGAGGCGAACACTGAAGCTTTCTTT CPLFEANTEAFF
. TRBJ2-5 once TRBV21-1 TGTGCCAGCAGCATAGGTCCGGTGGTGCTAGACTACCAAGAGACCCAGTACTTC CASSIGPVVLDYQETQYF